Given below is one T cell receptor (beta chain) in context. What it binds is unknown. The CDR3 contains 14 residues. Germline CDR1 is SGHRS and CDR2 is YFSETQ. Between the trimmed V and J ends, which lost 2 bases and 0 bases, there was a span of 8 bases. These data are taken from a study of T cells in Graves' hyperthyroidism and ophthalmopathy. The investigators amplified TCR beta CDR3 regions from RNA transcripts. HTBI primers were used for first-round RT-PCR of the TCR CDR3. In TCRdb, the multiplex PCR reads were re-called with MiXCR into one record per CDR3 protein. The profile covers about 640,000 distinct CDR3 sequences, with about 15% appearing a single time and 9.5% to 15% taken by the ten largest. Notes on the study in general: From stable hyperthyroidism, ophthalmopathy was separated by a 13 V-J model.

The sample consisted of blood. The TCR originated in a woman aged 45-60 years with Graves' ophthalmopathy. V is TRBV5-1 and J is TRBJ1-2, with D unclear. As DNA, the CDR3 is TGCGCCAGCAGCTTCATCGGAACTAACTATGGCTACACCTTC. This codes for CASSFIGTNYGYTF.